A single sample gave rise to the 26 T cell receptor beta chains below, sequenced in a study of blood T cell repertoires in COVID-19. The data were produced by immunoSEQ multiplex PCR, yet TCRdb's version contains in-frame clones alone and is incomplete. This table holds 96,000 or so clones, roughly 79% found once. The sequencing sample was made of peripheral blood. These receptors all stem from a man older than 75 with COVID-19, enrolled during active disease.

The chain joins TRBV7-2 to TRBJ1-1; 8 bases match TRBD1. The V segment lost 0 bases and the J segment 4 bases; nucleotides outside the gene matches: 13. This CDR3 region has 18 residues. Germline V lookup: CDR1 SGHTA, CDR2 FQGNSA. As DNA, the CDR3 is TGTGCCAGCAGCTTAGCCGGGGCAGGGGGCCCGTGGAGCACTGAAGCTTTCTTT. This translates into CASSLAGAGGPWSTEAFF.

The genes are TRBV11-2 and TRBJ2-2, with 12 bases identical to TRBD2. The germline CDR1 and CDR2 sequences are SGHAT and FQNNGV. Trimming at V came to 3 bases and at J to 6 bases, leaving 8 bases not matched to a gene. The CDR3 runs 17 residues. The DNA of the CDR3 is TGTGCCAGCAGCTTCGGGAGGGGACTAGCGGGCGCCGGGGAGCTGTTTTTT. It translates to CASSFGRGLAGAGELFF.

The V and J genes are TRBV5-1 and TRBJ2-1, with 14 bases aligning to TRBD2. Trimming removed 5 bases from V and 8 bases from J; junction bases left unmatched: 9. Germline V gives CDR1 SGHRS, CDR2 YFSETQ. This CDR3 region has 16 residues. The CDR3 loop is CASRSGLAGGRDEQFF. The CDR3 bases are TGCGCCAGCAGATCCGGACTAGCGGGAGGCAGGGATGAGCAGTTCTTC.

In this sample, this clone turned up a few times. The chain employs TRBV19 and TRBJ2-1, with no clear D. V lost 5 bases and J 4 bases, leaving 12 bases between the germline ends. This CDR3 region has 14 residues. Germline V gene sequence: CDR1 LNHDA, CDR2 SQIVND (reference sequence). CDR3 DNA: TGTGCCAGTAGTTGGCGGAATTCTTACAATGAGCAGTTCTTC. Translating it yields CASSWRNSYNEQFF.

CDR3 bases: TGTGCCAGCAGCCGAAGTACGGCGGTTGAAAAACTGTTTTTT. It specifies CASSRSTAVEKLFF. The chain joins TRBV11-2 to TRBJ1-4; D call uncertain. Germline CDR1 is SGHAT and CDR2 is FQNNGV. Trimming left V 5 bases short and J 7 bases short, with 14 bases between. The CDR3 runs to 14 residues.

The gene calls are TRBV6-2 or TRBV6-3 and TRBJ1-1, with no clear D. The germline V gene encodes CDR1 MNHEY and CDR2 SVGEGT. This CDR3 has 14 amino acids. V lost 0 bases and J 4 bases, leaving 9 bases between the germline ends. Written as DNA, the CDR3 is TGTGCCAGCAGTTACTCGAGGTTTGTCACTGAAGCTTTCTTT. Its protein is CASSYSRFVTEAFF.

The rearrangement joins TRBV27 to TRBJ1-6; 7 bases match TRBD1. Trimming removed 5 bases from V and 6 bases from J; junction bases left unmatched: 13. This CDR3 spans 17 amino acids. Germline CDR1 MNHEY, CDR2 SMNVEV (reference sequence). The CDR3 sequence: CASSILGIGTVNSPLHF. The CDR3 region has the DNA TGTGCCAGCAGTATCCTCGGTATAGGGACAGTTAATTCACCCCTCCACTTT.

The rearrangement links TRBV30 to TRBJ2-4, with TRBD2 as a possible D gene (5 bases). The V gene lost 5 bases and the J gene lost 1 base, with 6 bases spanning the gap. CDR1 is GTSNPN and CDR2 is SVGIG in the germline V gene (reference sequence). The CDR3 is made up of 12 amino acids. The CDR3 sequence is CAWGLAKNIQYF. DNA of the CDR3: TGTGCCTGGGGACTCGCCAAAAACATTCAGTACTTC.

The CDR3 region has the DNA TGTGCCAGCAGCCAATTAGACAGGGTGGACGGAGGCAATCAGCCCCAGCATTTT. This encodes CASSQLDRVDGGNQPQHF. The chain has TRBV4-2 and TRBJ1-5; 7 nucleotides agree with TRBD1. The germline V gene encodes CDR1 LGHNA and CDR2 YNFKEQ. The CDR3 runs 18 residues. The J segment lost 2 bases and the V segment lost 2 bases, leaving 12 bases of the junction unmatched.

The V call is TRBV7-2, the J call TRBJ2-6; TRBD1 matches at 11 bases. Trimming removed 4 bases from V and 2 bases from J; junction bases left unmatched: 1. Germline lookup yields CDR1 SGHTA and CDR2 FQGNSA. CDR3 size: 16 residues. CDR3 bases: TGTGCCAGCAGCTGGACAGGGGGCGCTGGGGCCAACGTCCTGACTTTC. Translation: CASSWTGGAGANVLTF.

The chain joins TRBV3-1 (or the pseudogene TRBV3-2) to TRBJ1-1; 8 nucleotides agree with TRBD1. The V gene's germline CDR1 is LGHDT and CDR2 YNNKEL (reference sequence). Unmatched junction bases numbered 5, after V lost 7 bases and J lost 1 base. The CDR3 loop spans 14 amino acids. In DNA, the CDR3 is TGTGCCAGCACCCTAGACAGGGGGAACACTGAAGCTTTCTTT. This translates into CASTLDRGNTEAFF.

J is TRBJ1-1 and V is TRBV30, with 7 positions matching TRBD1. CDR1 and CDR2 (germline): GTSNPN, SVGIG (reference sequence). The CDR3 spans 13 residues. V trimming: 3 bases; J trimming: 5 bases; junction bases outside the gene matches: 6. The CDR3, as DNA: TGTGCCTGGAGAACAGGGGAATCTACTGAAGCTTTCTTT. Its protein product is CAWRTGESTEAFF.

This chain uses TRBV3-1 (or the pseudogene TRBV3-2) with TRBJ1-1; D is ambiguous. The CDR3 runs 17 residues. V lost 0 bases and J lost 1, with 15 bases in between. Germline lookup yields CDR1 LGHDT and CDR2 YNNKEL (reference sequence). The DNA for the CDR3 is TGTGCCAGCAGCCAAGAACGGGGATTCAACCCGAACACTGAAGCTTTCTTT. This codes for CASSQERGFNPNTEAFF.

The chain links TRBV5-1 to TRBJ2-6, with 10 nucleotides matching TRBD1. J was trimmed by 0 bases and V by 5 bases; bases with no gene match: 8. From germline, CDR1 is SGHRS and CDR2 YFSETQ. This CDR3 has 18 amino acids. The CDR3 region is CASSFGTGEHSGANVLTF. The CDR3 DNA is TGCGCCAGCAGTTTCGGGACAGGGGAACACTCTGGGGCCAACGTCCTGACTTTC. The full variable domain, in which reference TRBV5-1 and TRBJ2-6 provide the parts outside the CDR3, is KAGVTQTPRYLIKTRGQQVTLSCSPISGHRSVSWYQQTPGQGLQFLFEYFSETQRNKGNFPGRFSGRQFSNSRSEMNVSTLELGDSALYLCASSFGTGEHSGANVLTFGAGSRLTVL.

J is TRBJ1-4 and V is TRBV7-8, with 9 bases identical to TRBD1. The CDR3 is made up of 15 amino acids. With V trimmed by 6 bases and J by 5 bases, 7 bases remained unmatched. Germline V gene data show CDR1 as SGHVS and CDR2 as FQNEAQ. CDR3 in DNA: TGTGCCAGCAGACCCCCCGGGACAGGGAATGAAAAACTGTTTTTT. The encoded protein is CASRPPGTGNEKLFF. Combining the CDR3 with reference TRBV7-8 and TRBJ1-4 gives the whole variable domain GAGVSQSPRYKVAKRGQDVALRCDPISGHVSLFWYQQALGQGPEFLTYFQNEAQLDKSGLPSDRFFAERPEGSVSTLKIQRTQQEDSAVYLCASRPPGTGNEKLFFGSGTQLSVL.

The chain carries TRBV5-6 and TRBJ2-3, with D possibly being TRBD2 (7 bases). The CDR3 runs 15 residues. The V end lost 2 bases, the J end lost 6 bases, and 16 bases lay between the germline ends. CDR1 is SGHDT and CDR2 is YYEEEE in the germline V gene. CDR3: CASSLSGGESDTQYF. CDR3 sequence (DNA): TGTGCCAGCAGCTTATCGGGGGGCGAATCGGATACGCAGTATTTT.

The chain is built from TRBV3-1 (or the pseudogene TRBV3-2) and TRBJ1-2; D gene unclear. CDR3 size: 15 residues. Germline-derived CDR1 and CDR2 are LGHDT and YNNKEL (reference sequence). The ends were cut back, 1 base at V and 0 bases at J, with 9 bases in the middle. In nucleotides, the CDR3 is TGTGCCAGCAGCCAAGTTGCCACAGCTAACTATGGCTACACCTTC. This gives the protein CASSQVATANYGYTF.

This chain uses TRBV7-2 with TRBJ2-7; TRBD2 might be the D (7 bases). The CDR3 totals 14 residues. Germline V gene sequence: CDR1 SGHTA, CDR2 FQGNSA. V was pared by 3 bases and J by 4 bases, with 13 bases between. The CDR3 bases are TGTGCCAGCAGCTTCGGGGGGCCGGCGTACGAGCAGTACTTC. This codes for CASSFGGPAYEQYF.

This clone was seen only a few times. This chain joins TRBV28 and TRBJ2-7; 8 bases are a match to TRBD1. The trim removed 2 bases at V and 1 base at J, leaving 1 base unmatched. There are 14 residues in the CDR3. Germline V CDR1 and CDR2: MDHEN, SYDVKM. This CDR3 is CASSLGDRSYEQYF. CDR3 bases: TGTGCCAGCAGTTTAGGGGACAGGTCCTACGAGCAGTACTTC.

V usage is TRBV29-1 and J usage is TRBJ2-7; D is ambiguous. The V end lost 0 bases, the J end lost 4 bases, and 7 bases lay between the germline ends. The CDR3 is 12 amino acids. CDR1 is SQVTM and CDR2 is ANQGSEA in the germline V gene. The DNA of the CDR3 is TGCAGCGTTGAAGAAGACAATTACGAGCAGTACTTC. Amino acids: CSVEEDNYEQYF.

This chain connects TRBV9 to TRBJ2-2; 9 bases align to TRBD2. Germline V CDR1 and CDR2: SGDLS, YYNGEE. CDR3 length equals 16 residues. Losses at the gene ends were 0 bases for V and 3 bases for J; bases not matched to a gene: 3. CDR3 sequence (DNA): TGTGCCAGCAGCGTAGGAACTAGCGGGTACACCGGGGAGCTGTTTTTT. Amino acid sequence: CASSVGTSGYTGELFF. The whole variable domain, remainder taken from reference TRBV9 and TRBJ2-2, is DSGVTQTPKHLITATGQRVTLRCSPRSGDLSVYWYQQSLDQGLQFLIQYYNGEERAKGNILERFSAQQFPDLHSELNLSSLELGDSALYFCASSVGTSGYTGELFFGEGSRLTVL.

This CDR3 reads CASSPRTGGSKNIQYF. The CDR3 nucleotides are TGTGCCAGCAGCCCACGGACAGGGGGGTCCAAAAACATTCAGTACTTC. The chain has TRBV7-9 and TRBJ2-4; 10 bases are shared with TRBD1. Losses at the gene ends were 5 bases for V and 2 bases for J; bases not matched to a gene: 6. CDR1 and CDR2 from the germline V gene are SEHNR and FQNEAQ (reference sequence). This CDR3 has 16 amino acids.

The chain combines TRBV9 with TRBJ2-7; D possibly corresponds to TRBD1 (6 bases). Trimming took 0 bases from V and 4 from J, leaving 8 bases between them. CDR3 length: 13 residues. CDR1 is SGDLS and CDR2 is YYNGEE in the germline V gene. CDR3 in amino acids: CASSVDTGYEQYF. In nucleotides, the CDR3 is TGTGCCAGCAGCGTAGACACAGGGTACGAGCAGTACTTC.

The V gene is TRBV6-2 or TRBV6-3, the J gene TRBJ2-1; the D is unclear. The V end lost 3 bases, the J end lost 8 bases, and 11 bases lay between the germline ends. Germline CDR1 and CDR2: MNHEY and SVGEGT. This CDR3 has 13 amino acids. CDR3 sequence (DNA): TGTGCCAGCAGTTATCGACTCCGAGATGAGCAGTTCTTC. Its translation is CASSYRLRDEQFF.

The gene calls are TRBV9 and TRBJ1-2, with TRBD1 matching 7 bases. The CDR3 loop spans 16 amino acids. The junction had 9 bases not matched to a gene; V was cut back by 4 bases and J by 0 bases. Germline V gene lookup returns CDR1 SGDLS and CDR2 YYNGEE. CDR3 amino acids: CASSPLRDRTNYGYTF. The CDR3, as DNA: TGTGCCAGCAGCCCCCTAAGGGACAGAACTAACTATGGCTACACCTTC.

The chain combines TRBV7-8 with TRBJ1-1; TRBD1 is a possible D gene (5 bases). This CDR3 spans 14 amino acids. V lost 6 bases and J lost 0, with 11 bases in between. Germline lookup yields CDR1 SGHVS and CDR2 FQNEAQ. This chain's CDR3 is CASRWGGMNTEAFF. The CDR3 nucleotides are TGTGCCAGCAGGTGGGGGGGTATGAACACTGAAGCTTTCTTT.